The sequence of this T cell receptor (beta chain) was determined in a study of T cell repertoires in cytomegalovirus infection. On the study more broadly: Newly reported HLA-C-restricted and thoroughly characterized HLA-B-restricted CMV epitopes were employed.

Many counts were recorded for this clonotype. What it binds is unknown. General study findings and limits: HLA-C-restricted TCR beta clonotypes specific for CMV led the ex vivo response.

One entry per CDR3 protein results from TCRdb running MiXCR on the reads. Of about 700,000 distinct CDR3 sequences in the sample, around 30% were seen once. The input for sequencing was cultured PBMCs, taken from culture after CMV antigen stimulation. This clonotype was obtained from a human donor in good health (CMV status not recorded). Some clones in this sample may be carry-over from other donors' samples.

CDR3 loop: CASSPGLVGTEAFF. CDR3 nucleotides: TGTGCCAGCAGTCCCGGTCTAGTCGGGACTGAAGCTTTCTTT. The chain links TRBV7-2 to TRBJ1-1; no clear D gene. V lost 6 bases and J lost 5, with 16 bases in between. Germline V lookup: CDR1 SGHTA, CDR2 FQGNSA. The CDR3 spans 14 residues.